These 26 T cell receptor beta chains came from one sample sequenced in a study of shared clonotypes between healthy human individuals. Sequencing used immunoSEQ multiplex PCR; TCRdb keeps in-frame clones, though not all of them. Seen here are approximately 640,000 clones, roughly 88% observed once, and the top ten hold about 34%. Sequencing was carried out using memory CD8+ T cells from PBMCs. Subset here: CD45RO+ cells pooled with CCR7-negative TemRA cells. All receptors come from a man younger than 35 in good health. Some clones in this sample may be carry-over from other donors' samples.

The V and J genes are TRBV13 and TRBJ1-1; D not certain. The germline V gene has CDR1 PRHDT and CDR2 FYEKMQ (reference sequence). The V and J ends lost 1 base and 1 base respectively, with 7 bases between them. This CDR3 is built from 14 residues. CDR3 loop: CASSLDTANTEAFF. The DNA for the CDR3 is TGTGCCAGCAGCTTAGATACGGCGAACACTGAAGCTTTCTTT.

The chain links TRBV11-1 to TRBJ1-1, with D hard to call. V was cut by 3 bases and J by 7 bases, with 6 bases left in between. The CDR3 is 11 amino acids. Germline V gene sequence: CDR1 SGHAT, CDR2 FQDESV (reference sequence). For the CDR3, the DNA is TGTGCCAGCAGCTTTGGGCGTGAAGCTTTCTTT. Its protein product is CASSFGREAFF.

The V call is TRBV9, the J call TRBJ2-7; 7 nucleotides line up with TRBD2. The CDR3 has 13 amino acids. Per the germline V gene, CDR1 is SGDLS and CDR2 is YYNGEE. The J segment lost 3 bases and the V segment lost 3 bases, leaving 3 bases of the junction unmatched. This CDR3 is CASSAREDYEQYF. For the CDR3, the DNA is TGTGCCAGCAGCGCCCGGGAGGACTACGAGCAGTACTTC.

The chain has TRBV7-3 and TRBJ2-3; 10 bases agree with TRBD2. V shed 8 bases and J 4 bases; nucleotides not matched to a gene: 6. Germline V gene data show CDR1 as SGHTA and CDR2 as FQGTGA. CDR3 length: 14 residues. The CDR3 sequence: CASAASGRADTQYF. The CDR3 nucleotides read TGTGCCAGCGCGGCTAGCGGGAGAGCAGATACGCAGTATTTT.

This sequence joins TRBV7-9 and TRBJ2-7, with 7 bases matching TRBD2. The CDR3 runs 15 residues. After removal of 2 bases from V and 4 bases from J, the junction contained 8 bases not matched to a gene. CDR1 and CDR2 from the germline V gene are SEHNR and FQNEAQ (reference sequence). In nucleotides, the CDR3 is TGTGCCAGCAGCTTATCGGGCGGGAGTGGTTACGAGCAGTACTTC. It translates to CASSLSGGSGYEQYF.

CDR3 in amino acids: CASRARASQYEQYF. CDR3 sequence (DNA): TGTGCCAGCAGGGCACGAGCGAGTCAATACGAGCAGTACTTC. The chain uses TRBV27 and TRBJ2-7; D not certain. This CDR3 comprises 14 residues. Deletions cut 6 bases from V and 4 bases from J, with 16 bases between. Germline V gene sequence: CDR1 MNHEY, CDR2 SMNVEV (reference sequence).

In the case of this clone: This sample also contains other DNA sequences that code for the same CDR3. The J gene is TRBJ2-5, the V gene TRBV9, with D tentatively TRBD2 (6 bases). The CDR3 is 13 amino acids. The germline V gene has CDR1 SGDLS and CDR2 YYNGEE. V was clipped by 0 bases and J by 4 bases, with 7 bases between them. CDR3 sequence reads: CASSVEGGETQYF. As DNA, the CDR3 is TGTGCCAGCAGCGTAGAGGGAGGAGAGACCCAGTACTTC.

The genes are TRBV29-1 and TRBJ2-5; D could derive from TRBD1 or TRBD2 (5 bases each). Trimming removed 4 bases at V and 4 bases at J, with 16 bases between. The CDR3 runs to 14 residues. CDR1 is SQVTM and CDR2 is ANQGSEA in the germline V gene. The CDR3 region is CSVGGWGFRETQYF. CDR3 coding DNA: TGCAGCGTTGGGGGTTGGGGGTTTCGAGAGACCCAGTACTTC.

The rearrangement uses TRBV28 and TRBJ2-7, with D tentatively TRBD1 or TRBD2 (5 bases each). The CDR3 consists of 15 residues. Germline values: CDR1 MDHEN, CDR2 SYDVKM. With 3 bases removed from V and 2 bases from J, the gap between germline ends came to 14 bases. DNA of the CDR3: TGTGCCAGCAGTTTCCTGTTCCGGGGACCCTACGAGCAGTACTTC. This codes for CASSFLFRGPYEQYF.

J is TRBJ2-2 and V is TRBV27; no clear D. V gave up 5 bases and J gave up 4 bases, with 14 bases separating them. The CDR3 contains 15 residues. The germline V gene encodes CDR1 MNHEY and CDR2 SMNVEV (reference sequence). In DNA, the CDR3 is TGTGCCAGCAGTCATCAAAGGATCCCCACCGGGGAGCTGTTTTTT. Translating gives CASSHQRIPTGELFF.

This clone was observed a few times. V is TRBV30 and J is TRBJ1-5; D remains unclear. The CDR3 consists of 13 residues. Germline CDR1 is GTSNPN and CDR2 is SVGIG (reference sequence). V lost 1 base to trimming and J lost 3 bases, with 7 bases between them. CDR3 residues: CAWSGIDNQPQHF. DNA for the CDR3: TGTGCCTGGAGTGGAATAGACAATCAGCCCCAGCATTTT.

The CDR3 region is CAISEPGGSGSYEQYF. The CDR3 DNA follows: TGTGCCATCAGTGAACCTGGCGGGTCCGGCTCCTACGAGCAGTACTTC. This chain connects TRBV10-3 to TRBJ2-7; D possibly corresponds to TRBD2 (5 bases). The length of the CDR3 is 16 residues. Germline CDR1 is ENHRY and CDR2 is SYGVKD. V gave up 3 bases and J gave up 0 bases, with 15 bases separating them.

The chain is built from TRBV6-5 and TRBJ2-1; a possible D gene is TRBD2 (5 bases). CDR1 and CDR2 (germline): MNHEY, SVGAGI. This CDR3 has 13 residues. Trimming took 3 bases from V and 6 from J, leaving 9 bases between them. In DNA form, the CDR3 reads TGTGCCAGCAGTTATGGAGGCCCCAATGAGCAGTTCTTC. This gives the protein CASSYGGPNEQFF.

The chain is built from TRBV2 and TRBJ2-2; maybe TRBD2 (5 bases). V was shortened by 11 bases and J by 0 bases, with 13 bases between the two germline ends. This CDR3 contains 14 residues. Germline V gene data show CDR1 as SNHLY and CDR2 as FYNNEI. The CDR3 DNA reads TGTGCCTCGCGAGGGCATACGAACACCGGGGAGCTGTTTTTT. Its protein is CASRGHTNTGELFF.

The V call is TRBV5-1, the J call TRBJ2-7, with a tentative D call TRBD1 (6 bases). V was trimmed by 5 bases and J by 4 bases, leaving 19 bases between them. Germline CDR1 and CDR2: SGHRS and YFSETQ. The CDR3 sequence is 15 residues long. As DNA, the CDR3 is TGCGCCAGCAGTCCCGACAGGACGCTCGGATACGAGCAGTACTTC. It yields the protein CASSPDRTLGYEQYF.

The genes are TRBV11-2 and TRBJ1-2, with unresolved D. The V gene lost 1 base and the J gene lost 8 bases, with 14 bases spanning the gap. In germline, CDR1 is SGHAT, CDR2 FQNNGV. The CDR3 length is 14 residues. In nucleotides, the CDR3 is TGTGCCAGCAGCTTAGTGGCCATCCCGGACGGCTACACCTTC. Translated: CASSLVAIPDGYTF.

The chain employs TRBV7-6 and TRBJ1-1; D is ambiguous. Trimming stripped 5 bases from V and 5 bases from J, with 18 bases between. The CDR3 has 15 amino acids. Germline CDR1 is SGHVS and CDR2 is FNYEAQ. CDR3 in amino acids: CASSQAAGVGTEAFF. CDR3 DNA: TGTGCCAGCAGCCAAGCGGCAGGCGTAGGTACTGAAGCTTTCTTT.

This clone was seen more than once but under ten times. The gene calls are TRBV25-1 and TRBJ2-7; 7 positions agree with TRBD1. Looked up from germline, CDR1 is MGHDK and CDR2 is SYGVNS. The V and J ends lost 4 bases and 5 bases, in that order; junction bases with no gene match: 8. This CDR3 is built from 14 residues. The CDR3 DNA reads TGTGCCAGCAGTGCTTGGGACAGTACCAACGAGCAGTACTTC. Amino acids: CASSAWDSTNEQYF.

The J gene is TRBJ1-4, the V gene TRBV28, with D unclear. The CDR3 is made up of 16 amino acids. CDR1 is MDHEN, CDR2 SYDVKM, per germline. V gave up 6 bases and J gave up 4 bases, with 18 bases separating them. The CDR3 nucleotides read TGTGCCAGCAGCCCAAGGAGGTCTCGGATTAATGAAAAACTGTTTTTT. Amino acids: CASSPRRSRINEKLFF.

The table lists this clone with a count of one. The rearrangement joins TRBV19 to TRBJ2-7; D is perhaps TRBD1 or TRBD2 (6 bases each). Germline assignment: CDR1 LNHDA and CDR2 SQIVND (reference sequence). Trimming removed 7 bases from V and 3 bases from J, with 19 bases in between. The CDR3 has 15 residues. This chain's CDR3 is CASKEGVAASYEQYF. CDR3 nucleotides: TGTGCCAGTAAGGAGGGGGTAGCAGCTAGCTACGAGCAGTACTTC.

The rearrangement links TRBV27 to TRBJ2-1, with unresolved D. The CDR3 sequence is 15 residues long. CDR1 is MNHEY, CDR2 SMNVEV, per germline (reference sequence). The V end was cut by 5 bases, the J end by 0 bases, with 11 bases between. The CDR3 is CASSDTTSSYNEQFF. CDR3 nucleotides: TGTGCCAGCAGTGACACCACCAGCTCCTACAATGAGCAGTTCTTC.

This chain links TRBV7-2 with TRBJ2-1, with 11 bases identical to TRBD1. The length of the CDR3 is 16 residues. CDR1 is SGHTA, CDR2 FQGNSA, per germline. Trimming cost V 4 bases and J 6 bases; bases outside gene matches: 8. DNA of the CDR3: TGTGCCAGCAGCTCGCGGGACAGGGGGGTCGGCAATGAGCAGTTCTTC. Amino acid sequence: CASSSRDRGVGNEQFF.

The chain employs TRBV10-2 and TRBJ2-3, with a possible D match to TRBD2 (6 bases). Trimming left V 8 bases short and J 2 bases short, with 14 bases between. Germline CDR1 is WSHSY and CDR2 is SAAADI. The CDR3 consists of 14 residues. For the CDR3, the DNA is TGCGCCAGCGGACTATACAGATACACAGATACGCAGTATTTT. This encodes CASGLYRYTDTQYF.

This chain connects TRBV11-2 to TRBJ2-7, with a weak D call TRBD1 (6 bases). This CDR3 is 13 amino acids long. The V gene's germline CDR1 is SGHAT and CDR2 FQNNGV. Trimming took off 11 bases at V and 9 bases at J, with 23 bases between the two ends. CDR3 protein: CASKARQGTGQYF. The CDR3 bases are TGTGCCTCAAAAGCTCGGCAGGGGACGGGGCAGTACTTC.

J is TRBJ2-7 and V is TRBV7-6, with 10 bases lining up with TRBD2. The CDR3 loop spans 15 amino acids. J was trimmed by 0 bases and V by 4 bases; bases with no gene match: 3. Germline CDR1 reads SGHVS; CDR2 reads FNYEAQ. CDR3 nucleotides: TGTGCCAGCAGCTCGGGACTAGCGAGCTCCTACGAGCAGTACTTC. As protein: CASSSGLASSYEQYF.

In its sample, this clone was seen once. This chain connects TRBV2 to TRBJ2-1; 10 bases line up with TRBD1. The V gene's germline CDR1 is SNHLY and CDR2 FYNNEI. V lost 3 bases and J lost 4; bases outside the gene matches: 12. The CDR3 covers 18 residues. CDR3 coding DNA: TGTGCCAGCAGTGAGGGACAGGGGACTCGTGGAGAGTACAATGAGCAGTTCTTC. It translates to CASSEGQGTRGEYNEQFF.